The rows below give T cell receptor beta chains drawn from one sample of a study of blood T cell repertoires in COVID-19. Libraries were prepared by immunoSEQ multiplex PCR; TCRdb keeps only in-frame clonotypes and omits some of them. Of some 160,000 clones listed, 76% are singletons. The sequencing sample was made of peripheral blood. The receptors shown here come from a man between 60 and 75 years old with acute or convalescent COVID-19. Both conserved end residues are part of each CDR3. A D gene is named only where the DNA matches it firmly. The size of a clone is reported for some rows only, either as once, few or many, or as a class for expanded clones.

>TRBJ2-1|TRBD2|TRBV5-6|-
CASSSPGTSGNEQFF
TGTGCCAGCAGCTCTCCCGGGACTAGCGGGAATGAGCAGTTCTTC
>TRBJ2-3|TRBD1|TRBV2|-
CASTLHPGGTDTQYF
TGTGCCAGCACCCTACACCCAGGGGGAACAGATACGCAGTATTTT
>TRBJ2-3|-|TRBV30|-
CAWSRTTSTDTQYF
TGTGCCTGGAGTAGGACAACTAGCACAGATACGCAGTATTTT
>TRBJ2-5|TRBD1|TRBV29-1|few
CSVAGQGQETQYF
TGCAGCGTTGCGGGACAGGGGCAAGAGACCCAGTACTTC
>TRBJ2-1|TRBD2|TRBV18|-
CASSLSGRGDNEQFF
TGTGCCAGCTCACTAAGCGGGAGAGGCGACAATGAGCAGTTCTTC
>TRBJ2-3|-|TRBV11-3|-
CASSERASTDTQYF
TGTGCCAGCAGCGAGCGGGCAAGCACAGATACGCAGTATTTT
>TRBJ2-7|-|TRBV7-6|-
CASSLGVGTSSYEQYF
TGTGCCAGCAGCTTAGGGGTAGGGACAAGCTCCTACGAGCAGTACTTC
>TRBJ2-1|TRBD2|TRBV15|-
CATSKLAASYNEQFF
TGTGCCACCAGCAAGCTAGCGGCCTCCTACAATGAGCAGTTCTTC
>TRBJ2-1|-|TRBV11-2|-
CASSLVVARNNEQFF
TGTGCCAGCAGCTTAGTAGTAGCGAGAAACAATGAGCAGTTCTTC
>TRBJ2-1|TRBD1|TRBV18|-
CASSPRTGVKDEQFF
TGTGCCAGCTCACCACGGACAGGGGTCAAGGATGAGCAGTTCTTC
>TRBJ2-6|-|TRBV5-5|-
CASRIFGANVLTF
TGTGCCAGCAGAATCTTTGGGGCCAACGTCCTGACTTTC
>TRBJ2-7|TRBD1|TRBV29-1|-
CSVEILGQGAEEQYF
TGCAGCGTTGAAATTTTAGGACAGGGGGCTGAGGAGCAGTACTTC
>TRBJ2-5|-|TRBV21-1|-
CAIRDFWYF
TGTGCCATACGGGACTTCTGGTACTTC
>TRBJ2-1|-|TRBV27|-
CASSLKPDSYNEQFF
TGTGCCAGCAGTTTAAAACCAGACTCCTACAATGAGCAGTTCTTC
>TRBJ2-2|TRBD2|TRBV5-1|-
CASSLAGMNTGELFF
TGCGCCAGCAGCTTAGCGGGGATGAACACCGGGGAGCTGTTTTTT
>TRBJ2-1|-|TRBV24-1|-
CATSEPNKNEQFF
TGTGCCACCAGTGAACCAAACAAGAATGAGCAGTTCTTC
>TRBJ1-1|-|TRBV5-5|-
CASSGTPPSYTEAFF
TGTGCCAGCAGCGGGACACCTCCTTCATACACTGAAGCTTTCTTT
>TRBJ2-1|TRBD2|TRBV9|once
CASSVVSGGHNEQFF
TGTGCCAGCAGCGTAGTATCGGGAGGTCACAATGAGCAGTTCTTC
>TRBJ1-5|TRBD1|TRBV19|-
CASGDRVKHQPQHF
TGTGCCAGTGGGGACAGAGTGAAACATCAGCCCCAGCATTTT
>TRBJ2-7|-|TRBV19|-
CASSIASSASYEQYF
TGTGCCAGTAGTATAGCTTCTAGCGCCTCCTACGAGCAGTACTTC
>TRBJ2-1|-|TRBV11-1|-
CASSLDQGLYNEQFF
TGTGCCAGCAGCTTAGATCAGGGACTGTACAATGAGCAGTTCTTC
>TRBJ1-2|TRBD1|TRBV19|-
CASTPLFRQGHGYTF
TGTGCCAGTACCCCCCTTTTCCGACAGGGCCATGGCTACACCTTC
>TRBJ1-1|-|TRBV9|-
CASSVGKPGTEAFF
TGTGCCAGCAGCGTAGGGAAGCCAGGGACTGAAGCTTTCTTT
>TRBJ2-5|-|TRBV18|-
CASSPLDRYQETQYF
TGTGCCAGCTCTCCGTTAGACAGGTACCAAGAGACCCAGTACTTC
>TRBJ1-1|-|TRBV3-1/TRBV3-2|-
CASARKGVAEAFF
TGTGCCAGCGCGCGAAAGGGGGTAGCTGAAGCTTTCTTT
>TRBJ2-3|-|TRBV9|-
CASSKGTGPSGSLDTDTQYF
TGTGCCAGCAGCAAGGGGACAGGGCCTAGCGGGAGTCTGGATACAGATACGCAGTATTTT
>TRBJ2-1|-|TRBV4-2|-
CASSQVAERLNEQFF
TGTGCCAGCAGCCAAGTGGCCGAGCGCCTCAATGAGCAGTTCTTC
>TRBJ2-7|TRBD2|TRBV15|-
CATSRDLGGSLNEQYF
TGTGCCACCAGCAGAGATCTCGGCGGGAGTCTCAACGAGCAGTACTTC
>TRBJ2-3|TRBD2|TRBV5-6|-
CASSNPGGSTDTQYF
TGTGCCAGCAGTAACCCGGGGGGAAGCACAGATACGCAGTATTTT
>TRBJ2-7|TRBD1|TRBV19|many
CASSTTGVSYEQYF
TGTGCCAGTAGTACGACAGGGGTCTCCTACGAGCAGTACTTC
>TRBJ2-2|TRBD2|TRBV7-2|many
CASSVASGSGTGELFF
TGTGCCAGCAGCGTGGCTAGCGGGAGTGGCACCGGGGAGCTGTTTTTT
>TRBJ2-7|TRBD2|TRBV4-1|-
CASSPGTSGSHEQYF
TGCGCCAGCAGCCCGGGGACTAGCGGGAGTCACGAGCAGTACTTC
>TRBJ2-3|TRBD1|TRBV5-6|-
CASRAGTGIADTQYF
TGTGCCAGCAGAGCCGGGACAGGGATAGCAGATACGCAGTATTTT
>TRBJ2-3|-|TRBV28|-
CASNKGDGTDTQYF
TGTGCCAGCAATAAAGGGGATGGCACAGATACGCAGTATTTT
>TRBJ2-7|-|TRBV19|few
CASSMDTYEQYF
TGTGCCAGTAGTATGGACACCTACGAGCAGTACTTC
>TRBJ2-1|-|TRBV15|many
CATRAGASSYNEQFF
TGTGCCACCAGGGCTGGAGCCAGCTCCTACAATGAGCAGTTCTTC
>TRBJ2-1|TRBD2|TRBV3-1/TRBV3-2|-
CASSPTSGSGGEQFF
TGTGCCAGCAGCCCCACTAGCGGGAGTGGGGGTGAGCAGTTCTTC
>TRBJ1-1|-|TRBV3-1/TRBV3-2|-
CASSQGAAMNTEAFF
TGTGCCAGCAGCCAGGGGGCGGCCATGAACACTGAAGCTTTCTTT
>TRBJ1-1|TRBD1|TRBV30|-
CAWSRDRLTEAFF
TGTGCCTGGAGTAGGGACAGGTTGACTGAAGCTTTCTTT
>TRBJ2-1|TRBD2|TRBV7-9|few
CASSPSGRVGEQFF
TGTGCCAGCAGCCCTAGCGGGAGAGTAGGGGAGCAGTTCTTC
>TRBJ2-7|-|TRBV9|-
CASSEAALSYEQYF
TGTGCCAGCAGCGAAGCGGCCCTCTCCTACGAGCAGTACTTC
>TRBJ1-2|TRBD1|TRBV7-6|few
CASSSRQGVALVDGYTF
TGTGCCAGCAGCTCGAGACAGGGGGTAGCCCTAGTAGATGGCTACACCTTC
>TRBJ1-4|-|TRBV27|-
CASTVVGGGKLFF
TGTGCCAGCACTGTGGTGGGCGGGGGAAAACTGTTTTTT
>TRBJ2-2|TRBD2|TRBV2|-
CASSVLAGAPGELFF
TGTGCCAGCAGTGTGCTAGCGGGAGCCCCCGGGGAGCTGTTTTTT
>TRBJ2-2|TRBD2|TRBV27|-
CASSGGGLAGVGDTGELFF
TGTGCCAGCAGTGGGGGGGGACTAGCGGGAGTGGGCGACACCGGGGAGCTGTTTTTT
>TRBJ2-3|-|TRBV11-2|-
CASSLAETDTQYF
TGTGCCAGCAGCTTAGCTGAGACAGATACGCAGTATTTT
>TRBJ1-6|-|TRBV10-2|-
CASSDGGSSYNSPLHF
TGCGCCAGCAGTGACGGCGGCAGCTCCTATAATTCACCCCTCCACTTT
>TRBJ2-7|TRBD2|TRBV27|-
CASSLTSGREQYF
TGTGCCAGCAGTTTAACTAGCGGGCGCGAGCAGTACTTC